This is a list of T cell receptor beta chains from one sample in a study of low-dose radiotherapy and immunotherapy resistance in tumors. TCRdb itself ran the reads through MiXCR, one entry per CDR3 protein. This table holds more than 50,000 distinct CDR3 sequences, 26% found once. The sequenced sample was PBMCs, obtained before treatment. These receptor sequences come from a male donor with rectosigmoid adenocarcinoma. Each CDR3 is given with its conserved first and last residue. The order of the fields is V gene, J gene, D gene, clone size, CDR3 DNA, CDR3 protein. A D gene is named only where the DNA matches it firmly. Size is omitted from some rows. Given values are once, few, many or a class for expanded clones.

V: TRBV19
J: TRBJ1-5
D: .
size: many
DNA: TGTGCCAGTGGGCGCCCCAGGACGGCGACGGGTCAGCCCCAGCATTTT
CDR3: CASGRPRTATGQPQHF

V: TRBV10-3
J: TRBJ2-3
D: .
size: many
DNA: TGTGCCATCAGTGAAGGGGACGTGCTGGATACGCAGTATTTT
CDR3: CAISEGDVLDTQYF

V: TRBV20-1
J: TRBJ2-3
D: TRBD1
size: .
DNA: TGCAGTGCTAGAGCGCCAGGGGGAAGCACAGATACGCAGTATTTT
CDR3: CSARAPGGSTDTQYF

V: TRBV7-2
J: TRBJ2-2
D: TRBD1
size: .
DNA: TGTGCCAGCAGCTTACACGGGACAGTAAACACCGGGGAGCTGTTTTTT
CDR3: CASSLHGTVNTGELFF

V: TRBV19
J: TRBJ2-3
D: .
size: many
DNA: TGTGCCAGTAGTAGCTACAGCACAGATACGCAGTATTTT
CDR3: CASSSYSTDTQYF

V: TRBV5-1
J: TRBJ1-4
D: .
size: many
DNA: TGCGCCAGCAGCTTGCTCAGGGGAGGTGAAAAACTGTTTTTT
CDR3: CASSLLRGGEKLFF

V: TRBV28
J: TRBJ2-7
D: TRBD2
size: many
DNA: TGTGCCAGCAGACCGGGACTAGGGGTAGAGCAGTACTTC
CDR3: CASRPGLGVEQYF

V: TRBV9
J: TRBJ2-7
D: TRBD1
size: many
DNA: TGTGCCAGCAGCCTTAGGGCCGCCGGGACAGGGGGCGCCCCCAACGAGCAGTACTTC
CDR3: CASSLRAAGTGGAPNEQYF

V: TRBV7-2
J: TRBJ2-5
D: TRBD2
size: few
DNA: TGTGCCAGCAGCTTGGCGGGGGTCGTACGGGAGACCCAGTACTTC
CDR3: CASSLAGVVRETQYF

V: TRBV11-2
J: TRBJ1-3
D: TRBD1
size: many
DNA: TGTGCCAGCAGCTTAGGAAAGGGACAGGGAAGCTCTGGAAACACCATATATTTT
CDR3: CASSLGKGQGSSGNTIYF

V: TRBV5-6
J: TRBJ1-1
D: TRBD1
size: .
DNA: TGTGCCAGCAGCTCCGACAGGGGGCTGAACACTGAAGCTTTCTTT
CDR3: CASSSDRGLNTEAFF

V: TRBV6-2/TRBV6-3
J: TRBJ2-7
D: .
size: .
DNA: TGTGCCAGCAGTTACTCTCCGGGGGAGCAGTACTTC
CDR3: CASSYSPGEQYF

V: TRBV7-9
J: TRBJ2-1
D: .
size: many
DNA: TGTGCCAGCAGCTTAGATTATGAGCAGTTCTTC
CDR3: CASSLDYEQFF

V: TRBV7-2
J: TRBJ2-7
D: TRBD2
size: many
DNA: TGTGCCAGCAGCTCCCCAGATGTCAGCGGGGGAACCTACGAGCAGTACTTC
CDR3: CASSSPDVSGGTYEQYF

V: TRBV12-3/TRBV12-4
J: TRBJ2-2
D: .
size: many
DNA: TGTGCCAGCAGTTCTCCGTACAGTACCGGGGAGCTGTTTTTT
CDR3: CASSSPYSTGELFF

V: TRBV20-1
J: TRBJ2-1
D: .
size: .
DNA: TGCAGTGGGAGGTCCTACAATGAGCAGTTCTTC
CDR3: CSGRSYNEQFF

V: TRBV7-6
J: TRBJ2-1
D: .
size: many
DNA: TGTGCCAGCAGCCCCTCACAGGGTTTTGAACAGTTCTTC
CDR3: CASSPSQGFEQFF

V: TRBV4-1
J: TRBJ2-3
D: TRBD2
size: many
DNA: TGTGCCAGCAGCCAAGGAAGTAGCGGGGCTACAGATACGCAGTATTTT
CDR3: CASSQGSSGATDTQYF

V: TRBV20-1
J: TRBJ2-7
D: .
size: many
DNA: TGCAGTGCTACCGAGGGTGGGGTACACGAGCAGTACTTC
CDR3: CSATEGGVHEQYF

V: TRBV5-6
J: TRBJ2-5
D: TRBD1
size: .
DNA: TGTGCCAGCAGCTTGAAAGGGACAGGGAAAGAGACCCAGTACTTC
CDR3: CASSLKGTGKETQYF

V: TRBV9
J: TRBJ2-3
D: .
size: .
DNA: TGTGCCAGCAGGGGAGCGGTGTTCACAGATACGCAGTATTTT
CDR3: CASRGAVFTDTQYF

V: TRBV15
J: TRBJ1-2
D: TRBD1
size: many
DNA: TGTGCCACCAGCGATCCGAGGACAGGGCGAACCTATGGCTACACCTTC
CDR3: CATSDPRTGRTYGYTF

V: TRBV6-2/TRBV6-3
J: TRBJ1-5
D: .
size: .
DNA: TGTGCCAGCAGACCCCAGGGTAATAGCAATCAGCCCCAGCATTTT
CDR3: CASRPQGNSNQPQHF

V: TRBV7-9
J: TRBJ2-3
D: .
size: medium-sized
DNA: TGTGCCAGCAGCCCACCGGACAGCAGCACAGATACGCAGTATTTT
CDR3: CASSPPDSSTDTQYF

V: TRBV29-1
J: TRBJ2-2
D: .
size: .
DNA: .
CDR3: CSVPLSAGLSTGELFFF

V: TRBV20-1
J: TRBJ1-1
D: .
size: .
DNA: TGCAGTGCTAGAGACGGGGGGACCACTGAAGCTTTCTTT
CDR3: CSARDGGTTEAFF

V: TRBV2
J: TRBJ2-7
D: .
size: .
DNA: TGTGCCAGCAGTGGGCAGTCGGACAGCTCCTACGAGCAGTACTTC
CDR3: CASSGQSDSSYEQYF

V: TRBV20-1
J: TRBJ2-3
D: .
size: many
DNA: TGCAGTAACGCCGATCTAGGGGGGGCGGGGACAGATACGCAGTATTTT
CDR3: CSNADLGGAGTDTQYF

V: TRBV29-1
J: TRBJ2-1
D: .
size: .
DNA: TGCAGCGGCGGGCGAACGGATAGTAATGAGCAGTTCTTC
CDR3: CSGGRTDSNEQFF

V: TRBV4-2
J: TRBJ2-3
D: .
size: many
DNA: TGTGCCAGCAGCCAAGATTTGATAGGACACCTCACAGATACGCAGTATTTT
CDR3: CASSQDLIGHLTDTQYF

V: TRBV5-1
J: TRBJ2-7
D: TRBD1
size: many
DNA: TGCGCCAGCAGCTTATGGCAGGGGGCGGGAGAGCAGTACTTC
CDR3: CASSLWQGAGEQYF

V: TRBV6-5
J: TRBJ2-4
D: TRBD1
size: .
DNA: TGTGCCAGCAGTAGGTTTGGGACAGGGCTAAACATTCAGTACTTC
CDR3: CASSRFGTGLNIQYF

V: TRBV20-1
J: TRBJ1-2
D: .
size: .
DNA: TGCAGTGCTACAGAATTCGAAGGGGGTCACTATGGCTACACCTTC
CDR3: CSATEFEGGHYGYTF

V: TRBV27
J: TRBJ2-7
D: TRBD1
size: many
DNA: TGTGCCAGCAGTCCGCGGACAGGAAAAAACTCCTACGAGCAGTACTTC
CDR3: CASSPRTGKNSYEQYF

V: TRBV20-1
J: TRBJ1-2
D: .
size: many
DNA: TGCAGTGCTAATTCAGGGCTTTATGACTACACCTTC
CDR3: CSANSGLYDYTF

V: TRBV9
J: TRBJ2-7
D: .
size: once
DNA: TGTGCCAGCAGCGTTCTTGATACCGACACCTACGAGCAGTACTTC
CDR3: CASSVLDTDTYEQYF

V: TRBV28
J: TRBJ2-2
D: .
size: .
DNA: TGTGCCAGCAGTACCACCGGACAGATGAACACCGGGGAGCTGTTTTTT
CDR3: CASSTTGQMNTGELFF

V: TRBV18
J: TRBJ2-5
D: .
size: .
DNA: TGTGCCAGCTCACTACAGGTGTCCCAAGAGACCCAGTACTTC
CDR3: CASSLQVSQETQYF

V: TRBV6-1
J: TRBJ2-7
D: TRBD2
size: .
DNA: TGTGCCAGCAGTGAAGGGACTAGCGATCTCTACGAGCAGTACTTC
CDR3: CASSEGTSDLYEQYF